The next 3 T cell receptor beta chains were all read from a single sample in a study of T cells in localized non-small cell lung cancer. Libraries were prepared by immunoSEQ multiplex PCR; TCRdb keeps only in-frame clonotypes and omits some of them. The table lists roughly 76,000 clones, around 82% of them singletons, with roughly a fifth in the top ten. This sample comprised PBMCs, obtained before any cancer treatment. These receptors were collected from a man aged 35-75 years with stage II squamous cell lung carcinoma.

The sample holds one count of this clone. The gene calls are TRBV30 and TRBJ2-7, with no clear D. The V end lost 2 bases, the J end lost 1 base, and 3 bases lay between the germline ends. The length of the CDR3 is 11 residues. Germline V gene sequence: CDR1 GTSNPN, CDR2 SVGIG (reference sequence). CDR3 coding DNA: TGTGCCTGGAGTACGTCCTACGAGCAGTACTTC. Translating gives CAWSTSYEQYF.

A remark on this clone: The junction differs from germline at one of its ends, possibly a read error. The chain uses TRBV4-2 and TRBJ2-3; TRBD2 might be the D (5 bases). The CDR3 extends over 17 amino acids. Germline CDR1 LGHNA, CDR2 YNFKEQ. The CDR3 loop reads CASGQLPQAASTDTQYF. CDR3 DNA: TGTGCCAGCGGCCAGCTGCCCCAAGCGGCTAGCACAGATACGCAGTATTTT.

This sequence joins TRBV28 and TRBJ2-5; D possibly corresponds to TRBD2 (6 bases). Trimming stripped 2 bases from V and 5 bases from J, with 9 bases between. Germline CDR1 reads MDHEN; CDR2 reads SYDVKM. This CDR3 has 13 amino acids. The DNA of the CDR3 is TGTGCCAGCAGTTTAACTAGCACTGAGACCCAGTACTTC. Residues: CASSLTSTETQYF.